The subject of this entry is one TCR beta chain. The sample holds other DNA sequences that translate to the same CDR3. The data stem from a study of T cell changes during pregnancy in multiple sclerosis. The assay was immunoSEQ multiplex PCR, and TCRdb's table has in-frame clones only and misses some. The sample lists about 41,000 clones, 90% to 95% occurring once. Unmatched junction bases numbered 0, after V lost 1 base and J lost 4 bases. The CDR3 loop spans 13 amino acids. Germline CDR1 is SQVTM and CDR2 is ANQGSEA. The sequences come from CD8+ T cells from peripheral blood mononuclear cells, collected in the third trimester of pregnancy. The source of this sequence is a female donor with multiple sclerosis, enrolled in a pregnancy study. V is TRBV29-1 and J is TRBJ2-1, with TRBD2 identical over 8 bases. The CDR3, as DNA: TGCAGCGTTGAAGCGGGAGGGTACAATGAGCAGTTCTTC. Translating gives CSVEAGGYNEQFF.